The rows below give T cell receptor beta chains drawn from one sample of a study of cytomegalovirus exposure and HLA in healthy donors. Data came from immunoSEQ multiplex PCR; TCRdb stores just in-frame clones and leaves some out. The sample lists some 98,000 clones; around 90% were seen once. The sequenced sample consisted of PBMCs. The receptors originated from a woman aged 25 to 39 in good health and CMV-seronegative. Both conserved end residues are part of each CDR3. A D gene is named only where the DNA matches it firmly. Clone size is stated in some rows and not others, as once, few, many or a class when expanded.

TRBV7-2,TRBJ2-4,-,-,TGTGCCAGCAGCTTAGCGCACGGTCTAGCCAAAAACATTCAGTACTTC,CASSLAHGLAKNIQYF
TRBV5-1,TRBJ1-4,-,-,TGCGCCAGCAGCTCCTCCAGGGCAACTAATGAAAAACTGTTTTTT,CASSSSRATNEKLFF
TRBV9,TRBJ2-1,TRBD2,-,TGTGCCAGCAGCACCAGCGGGGGCCACAATGAGCAGTTCTTC,CASSTSGGHNEQFF
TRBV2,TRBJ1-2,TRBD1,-,TGTGCCAGCACGCCTCTCAGGGGGGGCTACACCTTC,CASTPLRGGYTF
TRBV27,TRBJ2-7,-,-,TGTGCCAGCAGAACCACAGGGCACACGAGCTACGAGCAGTACTTC,CASRTTGHTSYEQYF
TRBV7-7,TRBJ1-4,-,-,TGTGCCAGCAGCTCCGCATCCTTTAAGGGGCAAAAGATAGAAGGTGAAAAACTGTTTTTT,CASSSASFKGQKIEGEKLFF
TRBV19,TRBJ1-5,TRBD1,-,TGTGCCAGTAGTATTGCGACAGGGCGCAATCAGCCCCAGCATTTT,CASSIATGRNQPQHF
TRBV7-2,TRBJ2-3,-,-,TGTGCCAGCAGCTTCCTAGGACTCGCGAGTGGTACGCAGTATTTT,CASSFLGLASGTQYF
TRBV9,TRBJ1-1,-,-,TGTGCCAGCAGCGTCGGAGGGCTTTTCACTGAAGCTTTCTTT,CASSVGGLFTEAFF
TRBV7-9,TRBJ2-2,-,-,TGTGCCAGCAGCTCGGGGGAATACACCGGGGAGCTGTTTTTT,CASSSGEYTGELFF
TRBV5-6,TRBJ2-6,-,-,TGTGCCAGCAGACTTACAGGCTCTGGAGCCAACGTCCTGACTTTC,CASRLTGSGANVLTF
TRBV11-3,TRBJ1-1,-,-,TGTGCCAGCAGCTTAGACAGCGTTGGTCCAGCTTTCTTT,CASSLDSVGPAFF
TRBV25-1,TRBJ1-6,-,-,TGTGCCAGCAGTGAATCGTCCCGGGGGGTCCCCTATAATTCACCCCTCCACTTT,CASSESSRGVPYNSPLHF
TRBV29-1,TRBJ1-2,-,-,TGCAGCGTTGAAGAGGGCGGAGGGGTGGGCAACTATGGCTACACCTTC,CSVEEGGGVGNYGYTF
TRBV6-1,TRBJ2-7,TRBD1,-,TGTGCCAGCAGTGAAGCCCTCGGACAGGCGATCTACGAGCAGTACTTC,CASSEALGQAIYEQYF
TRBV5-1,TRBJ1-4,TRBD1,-,TGCGCCAGCAGCTTACAGGGGGAGGAAAAACTGTTTTTT,CASSLQGEEKLFF
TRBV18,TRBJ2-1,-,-,TGTGCCAGCTCACCACAGGGCAGGGGGGTCTACAATGAGCAGTTCTTC,CASSPQGRGVYNEQFF
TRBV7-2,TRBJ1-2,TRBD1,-,TGTGCCAGCAGCTCCCTTACAGGGGAGGATGGCTACACCTTC,CASSSLTGEDGYTF
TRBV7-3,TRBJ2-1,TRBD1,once,TGTGCCAGCAGGGACCGACAGGGGGCGCAAAATGAGCAGTTCTTC,CASRDRQGAQNEQFF
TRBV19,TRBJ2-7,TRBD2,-,TGTGCCAGTAGTCCGGGACTAGCGTCTACCTACGAGCAGTACTTC,CASSPGLASTYEQYF
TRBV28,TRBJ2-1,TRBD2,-,TGTGCCAGCAGTTTCTTTGGCGGGGGGAAGCAGTTCTTC,CASSFFGGGKQFF
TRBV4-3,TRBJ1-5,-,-,TGCGCCAGCAGCCAAGGTTATGGGCCATATCAGCCCCAGCATTTT,CASSQGYGPYQPQHF
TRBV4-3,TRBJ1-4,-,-,TGCGCCAGCAGCCTAACAGGGAGGGCGGTAACTAATGAAAAACTGTTTTTT,CASSLTGRAVTNEKLFF
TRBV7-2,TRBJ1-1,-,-,TGTGCCAGCACCATAATAGTGAACACTGAAGCTTTCTTT,CASTIIVNTEAFF
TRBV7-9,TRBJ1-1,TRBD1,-,TGTGCCAGCAGAAAACAGGGGGATCTGAACACTGAAGCTTTCTTT,CASRKQGDLNTEAFF
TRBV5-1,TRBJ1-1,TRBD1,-,TGCGCCAGCAGCTTGTTAGGGGGCATCAACACTGAAGCTTTCTTT,CASSLLGGINTEAFF